The clone carrying this T cell receptor (beta chain) has just a few counts. This sample is drawn from a study of T cell repertoires in cytomegalovirus infection. A single record per CDR3 protein comes from TCRdb applying MiXCR to the reads. The table has roughly 640,000 distinct CDR3 sequences, roughly a quarter seen once. V was cut by 7 bases and J by 0 bases, with 12 bases left in between. Germline CDR1 and CDR2: MNHNY and SVGAGI (reference sequence). The CDR3 is 15 residues long. This chain connects TRBV6-6 to TRBJ2-2, with D possibly being TRBD1 (6 bases). The sequenced material came from CD8+ T cells from PBMCs. This clonotype was obtained from a human donor in good health (CMV status not recorded). Some clones in this sample may be carry-over from other donors' samples. The CDR3 sequence is CASNYRASNTGELFF. CDR3 DNA: TGTGCCAGCAACTACAGGGCGTCGAACACCGGGGAGCTGTTTTTT.